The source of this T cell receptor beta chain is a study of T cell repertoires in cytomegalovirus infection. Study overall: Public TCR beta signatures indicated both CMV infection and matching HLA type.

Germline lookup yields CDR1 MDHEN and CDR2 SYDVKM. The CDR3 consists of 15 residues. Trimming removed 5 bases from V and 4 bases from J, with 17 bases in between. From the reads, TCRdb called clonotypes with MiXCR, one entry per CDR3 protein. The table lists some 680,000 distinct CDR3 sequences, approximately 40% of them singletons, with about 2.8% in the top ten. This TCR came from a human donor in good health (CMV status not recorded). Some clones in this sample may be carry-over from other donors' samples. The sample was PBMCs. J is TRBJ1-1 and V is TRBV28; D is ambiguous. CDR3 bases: TGTGCCAGCAGTAACCCCCCTGTAGGATTCACTGAAGCTTTCTTT. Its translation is CASSNPPVGFTEAFF.